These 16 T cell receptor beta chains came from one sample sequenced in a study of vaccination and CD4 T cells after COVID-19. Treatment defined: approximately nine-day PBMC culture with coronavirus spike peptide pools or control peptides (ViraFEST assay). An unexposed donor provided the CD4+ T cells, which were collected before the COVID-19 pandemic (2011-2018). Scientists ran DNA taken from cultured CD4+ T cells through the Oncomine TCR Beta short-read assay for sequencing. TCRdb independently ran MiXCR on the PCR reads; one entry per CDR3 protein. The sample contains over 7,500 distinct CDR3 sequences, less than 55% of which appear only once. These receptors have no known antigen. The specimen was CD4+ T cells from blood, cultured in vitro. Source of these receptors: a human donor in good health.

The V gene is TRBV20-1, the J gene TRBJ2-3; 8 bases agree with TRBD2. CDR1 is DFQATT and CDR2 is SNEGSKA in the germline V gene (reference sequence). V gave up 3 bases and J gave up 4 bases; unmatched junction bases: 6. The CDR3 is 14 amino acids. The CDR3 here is CSARFSGSADTQYF. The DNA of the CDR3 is TGCAGTGCTAGGTTCAGCGGGAGCGCAGATACGCAGTATTTT.

The CDR3 region has the DNA TGTGCCAGCAGTTTATCGGGGGCGGCCTCTGGAAACACCATATATTTT. This sequence encodes CASSLSGAASGNTIYF. The rearrangement links TRBV27 to TRBJ1-3; TRBD1 is a possible D gene (6 bases). Trimming took off 0 bases at V and 0 bases at J, with 9 bases between the two ends. Looked up from germline, CDR1 is MNHEY and CDR2 is SMNVEV (reference sequence). The CDR3 spans 16 residues.

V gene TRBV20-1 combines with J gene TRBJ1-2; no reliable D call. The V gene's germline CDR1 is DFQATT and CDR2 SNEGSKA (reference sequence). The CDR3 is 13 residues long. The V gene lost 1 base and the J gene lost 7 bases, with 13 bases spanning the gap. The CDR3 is CSARVPRVRGYTF. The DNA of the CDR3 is TGCAGTGCTAGAGTACCCCGGGTTCGTGGCTACACCTTC.

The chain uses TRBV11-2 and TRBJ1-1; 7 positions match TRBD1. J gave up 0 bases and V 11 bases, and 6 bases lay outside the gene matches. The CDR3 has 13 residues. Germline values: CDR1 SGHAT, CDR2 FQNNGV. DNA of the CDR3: TGTGCCGCGACAGGGTTCATGAACACTGAAGCTTTCTTT. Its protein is CAATGFMNTEAFF.

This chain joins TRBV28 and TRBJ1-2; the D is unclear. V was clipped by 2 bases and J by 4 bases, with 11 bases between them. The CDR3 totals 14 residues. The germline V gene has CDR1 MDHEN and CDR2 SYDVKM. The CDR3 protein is CASSLEGPGYGYTF. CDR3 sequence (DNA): TGTGCCAGCAGTTTAGAGGGCCCTGGCTATGGCTACACCTTC.

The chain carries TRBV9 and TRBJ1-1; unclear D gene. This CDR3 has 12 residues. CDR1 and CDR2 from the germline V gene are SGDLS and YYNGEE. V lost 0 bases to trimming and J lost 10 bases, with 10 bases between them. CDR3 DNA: TGTGCCAGCAGCGTAGCCTTCGGTACAGCTTTCTTT. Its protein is CASSVAFGTAFF.

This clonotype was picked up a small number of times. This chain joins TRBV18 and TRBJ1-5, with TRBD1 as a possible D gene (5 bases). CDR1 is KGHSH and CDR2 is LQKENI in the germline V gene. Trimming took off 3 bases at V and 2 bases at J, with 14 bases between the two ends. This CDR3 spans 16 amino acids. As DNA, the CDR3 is TGTGCCAGCTCACCTAGTCAGGGCGGCCGCAATCAGCCCCAGCATTTT. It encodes CASSPSQGGRNQPQHF.

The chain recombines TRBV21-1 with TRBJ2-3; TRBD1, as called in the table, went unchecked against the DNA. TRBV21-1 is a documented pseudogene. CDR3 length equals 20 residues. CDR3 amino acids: CASSKVWGTGPGGSTDTQYF. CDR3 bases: TGTGCCAGCAGCAAAGTGTGGGGAACAGGACCCGGTGGTAGTACAGATACGCAGTATTTT.

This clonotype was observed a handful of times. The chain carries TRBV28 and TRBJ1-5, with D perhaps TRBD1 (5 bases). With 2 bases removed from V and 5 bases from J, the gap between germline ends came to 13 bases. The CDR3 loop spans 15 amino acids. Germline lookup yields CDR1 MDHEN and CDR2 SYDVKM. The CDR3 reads CASSLPRASHQPQHF. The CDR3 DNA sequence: TGTGCCAGCAGTTTACCCAGGGCGTCCCATCAGCCCCAGCATTTT.

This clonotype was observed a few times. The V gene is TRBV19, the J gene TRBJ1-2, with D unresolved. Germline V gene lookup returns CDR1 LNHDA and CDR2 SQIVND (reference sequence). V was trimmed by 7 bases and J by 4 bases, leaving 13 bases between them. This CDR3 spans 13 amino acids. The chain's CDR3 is CASTRGGFYGYTF. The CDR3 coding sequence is TGTGCCAGTACCCGTGGTGGGTTCTATGGCTACACCTTC. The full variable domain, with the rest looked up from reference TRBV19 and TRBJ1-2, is DGGITQSPKYLFRKEGQNVTLSCEQNLNHDAMYWYRQDPGQGLRLIYYSQIVNDFQKGDIAEGYSVSREKKESFPLTVTSAQKNPTAFYLCASTRGGFYGYTFGSGTRLTVV.

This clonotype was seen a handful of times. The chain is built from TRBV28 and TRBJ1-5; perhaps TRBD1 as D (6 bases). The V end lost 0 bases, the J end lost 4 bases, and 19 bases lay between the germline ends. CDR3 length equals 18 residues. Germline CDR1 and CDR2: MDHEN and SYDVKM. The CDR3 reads CASSLWPQGSGTNQPQHF. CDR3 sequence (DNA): TGTGCCAGCAGTTTATGGCCACAGGGTTCTGGAACTAATCAGCCCCAGCATTTT.

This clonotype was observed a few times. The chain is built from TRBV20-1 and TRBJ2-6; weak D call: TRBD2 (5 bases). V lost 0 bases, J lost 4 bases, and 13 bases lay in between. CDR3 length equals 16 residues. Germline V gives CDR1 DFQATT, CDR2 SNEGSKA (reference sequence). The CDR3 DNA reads TGCAGTGCTAGAGAATCGGGGAGATCCGGGGCCAACGTCCTGACTTTC. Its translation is CSARESGRSGANVLTF.

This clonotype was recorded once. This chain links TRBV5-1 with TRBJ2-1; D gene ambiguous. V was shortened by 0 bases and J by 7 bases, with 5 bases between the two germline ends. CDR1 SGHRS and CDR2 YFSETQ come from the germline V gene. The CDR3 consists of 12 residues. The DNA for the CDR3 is TGCGCCAGCAGCTTGGAAGGGAATGAGCAGTTCTTC. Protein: CASSLEGNEQFF.

CDR3 loop: CAISESKGSGELFF. The CDR3 DNA reads TGTGCCATCAGTGAGTCGAAAGGTTCCGGGGAGCTGTTTTTT. J is TRBJ2-2 and V is TRBV10-3; D unresolved. The CDR3 runs 14 residues. Between the trimmed V and J ends, which lost 0 bases and 6 bases, there was a span of 8 bases. From germline, CDR1 is ENHRY and CDR2 SYGVKD.

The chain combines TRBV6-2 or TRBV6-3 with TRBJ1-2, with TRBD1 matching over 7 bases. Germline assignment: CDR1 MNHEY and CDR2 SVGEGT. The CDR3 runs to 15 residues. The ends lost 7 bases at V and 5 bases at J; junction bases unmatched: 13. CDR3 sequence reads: CASTLRLGQNYGYTF. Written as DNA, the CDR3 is TGTGCCAGCACACTGAGGCTGGGACAGAATTATGGCTACACCTTC.

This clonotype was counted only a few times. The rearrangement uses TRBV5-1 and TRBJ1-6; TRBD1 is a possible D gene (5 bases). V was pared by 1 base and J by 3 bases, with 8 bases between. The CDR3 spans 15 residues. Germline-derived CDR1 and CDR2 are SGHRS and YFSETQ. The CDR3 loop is CASSLSGGYNSPLHF. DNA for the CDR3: TGCGCCAGCAGCTTGTCGGGGGGCTATAATTCACCCCTCCACTTT.